This TCR beta chain was documented in a study of PD-L1 blockade in urothelial cancer. About the research overall: About 90% of the 29 patients were men whose urothelial cancer was bladder-origin. Treatment start was followed by blood analysis at 3 weeks (second dose) and again at 6 weeks. As for prior chemotherapy regimens, patients had received 0 to 3. General study results and limits: More expansion of tumor-associated blood clones, seen at 3 weeks, marked durable-benefit patients.

After removal of 3 bases from V and 5 bases from J, the junction contained 1 base not matched to a gene. This CDR3 has 13 residues. CDR1 SGHAT and CDR2 FQNNGV come from the germline V gene. TCRdb's copy holds only in-frame clones and misses some; the assay was immunoSEQ multiplex PCR. The top ten clones hold 4.5% to 5.5% of a sample with around 70,000 clones, around 84% of them seen once. Worth noting for this clone: Its target is not known.

V usage is TRBV11-2 and J usage is TRBJ2-1; 7 positions agree with TRBD1. Sequenced material: PBMCs, taken around atezolizumab (anti-PD-L1) treatment. This sequence originates from a man aged 70-80 years with urothelial cancer. CDR3 loop: CASSLTGNNEQFF. The DNA for the CDR3 is TGTGCCAGCAGCTTGACAGGGAACAATGAGCAGTTCTTC. Full variable domain (missing parts from reference TRBV11-2 and TRBJ2-1): EAGVAQSPRYKIIEKRQSVAFWCNPISGHATLYWYQQILGQGPKLLIQFQNNGVVDDSQLPKDRFSAERLKGVDSTLKIQPAKLEDSAVYLCASSLTGNNEQFFGPGTRLTVL.